Detailed here is one TCR beta chain. Its antigen is not yet known. No base quality values were provided; no much bigger clone lies one nucleotide off. This sample is drawn from a study of tumor and adjacent non-tumor tissue in lung cancer (dated by TCRdb to the late 2010s). As for the study more broadly: Patients with adenocarcinoma (approximately 11), squamous cell carcinoma (2) and small cell lung cancer (1) were included in the cohort. Among the roughly 15 patients, ages ranged from about 31 to 85 years, roughly 10 were men and 5 were women, and disease was TNM stage I to III. TCRbeta CDR3 sequencing was performed on approximately 30 paired specimens, with one tumor sample and one normal lung sample collected per patient. A total of roughly 130,000,000 productive TCRbeta reads were generated by sequencing, corresponding to an average of roughly 4 million reads per sample. The study compared bulk TCRbeta repertoires from lung tumor tissue and matched distant non-tumor lung tissue of roughly 14 lung cancer patients. Points the paper makes about the study in general: The methods do not name the sequencing platform or mention unique molecular identifiers. The top 100 clones accounted for a significantly larger cumulative portion of the repertoire in normal lung than in tumor tissue. Significantly higher TCR diversity (inverse Simpson) was observed in tumor tissue than in normal lung tissue (around 450 vs 150, P = 0.0075, Mann-Whitney U test). Only about 14 patients were in the cohort, and the authors stated that larger samples and more detailed clinical data are needed. TCR diversity was significantly higher in younger patients, and higher tumor TCR diversity was associated with shorter overall and disease-free survival. Because peripheral blood was not sequenced, blood TCRbeta repertoires in the lung cancer patients of the study were not examined.

Receptors were amplified or captured by multiplex PCR. Instrument on record: Illumina HiSeq 2500. TCRbeta libraries were constructed through three rounds of nested PCR with primers (Table S4) according to protocols modified from ARM-PCR. Before sequencing, PCR products in the 200-500 bp range were cut out of the gel and cleaned up using the QIAquick gel extraction kit. In the authors' own workflow: Reads were cleaned with Trimmomatic, merged with FLASH into complete CDR3 sequences, and assigned to V(D)J germline segments with MiTCR. VDJtools was used to compute clonal diversity as the inverse Simpson's index. In-frame sequences lacking a premature stop codon were counted as productive reads. TCRdb's own reprocessing of the public reads used fastp at Q25 and MiXCR and kept productive beta chains. Every distinct CDR3 protein forms one entry, paired with its most common genes and DNA. The V and J calls come from TCRdb's annotation, not from the publication. The sample table records roughly 82,000 distinct CDR3 sequences; around 82% of these occur just once. The ten largest clones take up 20% to 25% of the sample.

CDR1 is given as MNHNS and CDR2 as SASEGT, both from the germline V gene. The CDR3 holds 14 amino acids from the cysteine to the phenylalanine. Only CDR3 DNA remains: 42 bases, in frame from the first base. Between the V and J ends, shortened by 7 bases and 4 bases respectively, the junction contains 14 bases. RNA was extracted from bulk unsorted tissue and checked for quality with a NanoDrop ND-1000 and an Agilent 2100. Normal lung samples were distant non-tumor tissue taken more than 3 cm from the tumor edge. All donors had newly diagnosed lung cancer, had not received prior chemotherapy, and were admitted for thoracic surgery in China between August and November 2014. Anyone who had undergone radiotherapy or chemotherapy before, or who had another cancer at the same time, was left out of the study. Surgical tissue pieces of about 1-2.3 cm3 were preserved in RNAlater solution and were kept at -80 degrees C until use.

This chain is built from TRBV6-1 and TRBJ2-1; there is no confident call for the D gene. The clonotype was recovered from a woman aged 45 to 65 with non-small cell lung cancer. Sequencing used distant non-tumor lung tissue. The DNA sequence is as follows: TGTGCCAGCACTAGGCAGCACCCTTACAATGAGCAGTTCTTC. Translation gives CASTRQHPYNEQFF.